This TCR beta chain was captured in a study of shared clonotypes between healthy human individuals. Study as a whole: Every donor yielded three CD4 naive, three CD4 memory, two CD8 naive and one CD8 memory plate.

The CDR3 loop spans 14 amino acids. CDR1 is SGHTA, CDR2 FQGTGA, per germline. The V gene end was trimmed by 4 bases and the J gene end by 9 bases; junction bases not matched to a gene: 4. The data were produced by immunoSEQ multiplex PCR, yet TCRdb's version contains in-frame clones alone and is incomplete. The profile shows over 950,000 clones, 70% to 80% of them singletons. This sequence originates from a man between 18 and 35 years old in good health. Some clones in this sample may be carry-over from other donors' samples. The rearrangement uses TRBV7-3 and TRBJ2-3, with 13 bases lining up with TRBD2. Material for sequencing was memory CD4+ T cells from PBMCs. Described subset: CD45RA-negative fraction. CDR3: CASSSGTSGMTQYF. In DNA form, the CDR3 reads TGTGCCAGCAGCTCCGGGACTAGCGGGATGACGCAGTATTTT.